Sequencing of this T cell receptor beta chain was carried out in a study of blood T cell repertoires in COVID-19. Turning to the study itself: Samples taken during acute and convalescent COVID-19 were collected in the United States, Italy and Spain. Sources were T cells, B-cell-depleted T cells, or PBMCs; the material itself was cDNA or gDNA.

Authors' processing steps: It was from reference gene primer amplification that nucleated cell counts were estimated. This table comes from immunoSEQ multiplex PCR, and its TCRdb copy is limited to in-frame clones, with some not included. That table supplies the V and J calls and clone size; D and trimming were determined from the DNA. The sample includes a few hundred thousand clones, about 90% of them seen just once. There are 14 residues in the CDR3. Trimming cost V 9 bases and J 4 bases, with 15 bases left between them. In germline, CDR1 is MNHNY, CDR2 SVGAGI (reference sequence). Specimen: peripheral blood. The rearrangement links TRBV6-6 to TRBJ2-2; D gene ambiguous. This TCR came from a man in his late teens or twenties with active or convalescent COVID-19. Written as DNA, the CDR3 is TGTGCCAGTAGAGAGGCACCGATCACCGGGGAGCTGTTTTTT. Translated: CASREAPITGELFF.